One and the same sample provided the 11 T cell receptor beta chains below, sequenced in a study of blood T cell repertoires in COVID-19 (dated by TCRdb to about 2020). Libraries were constructed by the immunoSEQ multiplex PCR assay. TCRdb holds this immuneACCESS table with in-frame rearrangements only. Some clones are missing; in checked studies, unresolved V genes explain under half, and the rest has no known cause. Present in this sample are approximately 400,000 clones, about four fifths of which were seen just once. The ten largest clonotypes hold 5% to 5.5% of the sample. Sequencing was performed on PBMCs or T cells enriched from blood (not recorded which). The receptor set was obtained from a woman between 45 and 65 years old who had recovered from COVID-19.

The CDR3 coding sequence is TGTGCCAGCAGCCACGACAGGGGCTCACCCCTCCACTTT. As protein: CASSHDRGSPLHF. The chain has TRBV3-1 (or the pseudogene TRBV3-2) and TRBJ1-6; 8 bases are a match to TRBD1. The CDR3 is 13 residues long. Germline values: CDR1 LGHDT, CDR2 YNNKEL (reference sequence). The V gene end was trimmed by 3 bases and the J gene end by 10 bases; junction bases not matched to a gene: 2.

The CDR3 region has the DNA TGTGCCAGCAGCTTAGAGCGGGGGGGCCCAGAGACCCAGTACTTC. This codes for CASSLERGGPETQYF. This chain joins TRBV7-8 and TRBJ2-5; 10 bases line up with TRBD2. CDR3 length: 15 residues. V lost 1 base and J lost 4; bases outside the gene matches: 3. Germline V gives CDR1 SGHVS, CDR2 FQNEAQ.

The chain combines TRBV27 with TRBJ2-1; 8 nucleotides match TRBD2. This CDR3 has 17 amino acids. From germline, CDR1 is MNHEY and CDR2 SMNVEV (reference sequence). J gave up 4 bases and V 1 base, and 9 bases lay outside the gene matches. CDR3 nucleotides: TGTGCCAGCAGTTTATTTTCGGGAGGGCCCCCTTACAATGAGCAGTTCTTC. It translates to CASSLFSGGPPYNEQFF.

The CDR3 coding sequence is TGTGCCAGCAGCCGGGGGAGGGCGGGGGCCTACAATGAGCAGTTCTTC. It translates to CASSRGRAGAYNEQFF. The rearrangement uses TRBV7-8 and TRBJ2-1; 7 positions match TRBD2. CDR3 length: 16 amino acids. The V gene end was trimmed by 5 bases and the J gene end by 2 bases; junction bases not matched to a gene: 9. From germline, CDR1 is SGHVS and CDR2 FQNEAQ.

V usage is TRBV6-1 and J usage is TRBJ2-5, with 7 bases identical to TRBD2. With 3 bases clipped from V and 2 bases from J, the junction kept 6 bases outside the gene matches. This CDR3 contains 15 residues. Germline V lookup: CDR1 MNHNS, CDR2 SASEGT. As DNA, the CDR3 is TGTGCCAGCAGTGATAACCAGGGAGGGCAAGAGACCCAGTACTTC. Its protein is CASSDNQGGQETQYF.

There are a few counts of this clone. The genes are TRBV5-1 and TRBJ1-4; perhaps TRBD1 as D (5 bases). V dropped 6 bases and J dropped 2 bases, with 14 bases sitting between them. Germline CDR1 and CDR2: SGHRS and YFSETQ. The CDR3 is 15 residues long. The CDR3 DNA reads as TGCGCCAGCACCACGGGGGGTTCGACTAATGAAAAACTGTTTTTT. Protein product: CASTTGGSTNEKLFF.

This clone occurred a few times. The rearrangement uses TRBV4-1 and TRBJ1-6; D is undetermined. Germline V gene data show CDR1 as MGHRA and CDR2 as YSYEKL. The CDR3 extends over 17 amino acids. Trimming took off 0 bases at V and 7 bases at J, with 16 bases between the two ends. CDR3 nucleotide sequence: TGCGCCAGCAGCCAAGATGACTATTCAATGCGGAATTCACCCCTCCACTTT. Translating it yields CASSQDDYSMRNSPLHF.

This clone was seen a few times. V is TRBV7-2 and J is TRBJ1-2; 9 positions agree with TRBD1. Germline V lookup: CDR1 SGHTA, CDR2 FQGNSA. V lost 5 bases and J lost 4; bases outside the gene matches: 5. This CDR3 is built from 14 residues. In DNA form, the CDR3 reads TGTGCCAGCAGCCGGGACAGGGCGAGCTATGGCTACACCTTC. Its protein is CASSRDRASYGYTF.

The chain links TRBV28 to TRBJ1-1, with 8 bases that match TRBD1. The length of the CDR3 is 14 residues. Germline V lookup: CDR1 MDHEN, CDR2 SYDVKM. Trimming at V came to 7 bases and at J to 4 bases, leaving 8 bases not matched to a gene. The CDR3: CASTSLGQGTEAFF. The CDR3 region has the DNA TGTGCCAGCACTAGCTTAGGACAGGGCACTGAAGCTTTCTTT.

The chain employs TRBV3-1 (or the pseudogene TRBV3-2) and TRBJ1-5, with D perhaps matching TRBD1 (6 bases). With 5 bases removed from V and 11 bases from J, the gap between germline ends came to 19 bases. The CDR3 sequence is 14 residues long. Per germline, CDR1 LGHDT and CDR2 YNNKEL (reference sequence). The CDR3 reads CASSFRTADSAQHF. The CDR3 DNA is TGTGCCAGCAGCTTCCGGACAGCCGACTCGGCCCAGCATTTT.

The V call is TRBV4-2, the J call TRBJ2-3; possibly TRBD2 for D (6 bases). CDR1 is LGHNA, CDR2 YNFKEQ, per germline. The CDR3 runs 16 residues. Trimming took 1 base from V and 1 from J, leaving 12 bases between them. The CDR3, as DNA: TGTGCCAGCAGCCAAGGGCTAGCGAGCGGCACAGATACGCAGTATTTT. Residues: CASSQGLASGTDTQYF.